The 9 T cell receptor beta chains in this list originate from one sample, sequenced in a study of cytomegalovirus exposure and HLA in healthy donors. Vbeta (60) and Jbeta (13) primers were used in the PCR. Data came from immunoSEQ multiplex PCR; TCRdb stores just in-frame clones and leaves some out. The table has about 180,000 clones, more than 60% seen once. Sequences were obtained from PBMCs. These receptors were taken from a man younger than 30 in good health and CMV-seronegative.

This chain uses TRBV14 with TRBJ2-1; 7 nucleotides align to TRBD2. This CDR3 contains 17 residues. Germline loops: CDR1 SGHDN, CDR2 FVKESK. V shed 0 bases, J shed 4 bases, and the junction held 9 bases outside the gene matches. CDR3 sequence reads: CASSQDPGLAEYNEQFF. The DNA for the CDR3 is TGTGCCAGCAGCCAAGATCCCGGCCTAGCGGAGTACAATGAGCAGTTCTTC.

This CDR3 is CASSLGASGTDTQYF. CDR3 sequence (DNA): TGTGCCAGCAGCTTGGGGGCTAGCGGGACAGATACGCAGTATTTT. V usage is TRBV5-4 and J usage is TRBJ2-3; 8 nucleotides agree with TRBD2. Unmatched junction bases numbered 3, after V lost 0 bases and J lost 3 bases. Germline lookup yields CDR1 SGHNT and CDR2 YYREEE (reference sequence). This CDR3 spans 15 amino acids.

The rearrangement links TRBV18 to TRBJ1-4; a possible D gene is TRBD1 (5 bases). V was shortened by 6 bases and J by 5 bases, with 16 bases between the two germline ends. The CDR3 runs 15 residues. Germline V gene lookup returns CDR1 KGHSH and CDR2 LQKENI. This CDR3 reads CASSLNQGGNEKLFF. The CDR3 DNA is TGTGCCAGCTCTCTCAACCAGGGAGGAAATGAAAAACTGTTTTTT.

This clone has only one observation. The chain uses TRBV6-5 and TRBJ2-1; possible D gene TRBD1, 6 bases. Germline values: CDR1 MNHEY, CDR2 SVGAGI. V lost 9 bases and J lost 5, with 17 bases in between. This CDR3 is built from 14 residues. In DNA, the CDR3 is TGTGCCAGTAGACCAGGGGATATCGACAATGAGCAGTTCTTC. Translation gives CASRPGDIDNEQFF.

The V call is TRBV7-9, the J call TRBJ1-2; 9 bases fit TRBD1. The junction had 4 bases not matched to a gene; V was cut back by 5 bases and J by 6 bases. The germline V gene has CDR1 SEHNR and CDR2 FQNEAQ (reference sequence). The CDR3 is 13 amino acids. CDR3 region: CASSLGQGNGYTF. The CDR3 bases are TGTGCCAGCAGCCTGGGACAGGGAAATGGCTACACCTTC.

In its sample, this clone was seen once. CDR3 amino acids: CSIEPGQAFNEQFF. The DNA for the CDR3 is TGCAGCATCGAGCCGGGACAAGCCTTCAATGAGCAGTTCTTC. V is TRBV29-1 and J is TRBJ2-1; maybe TRBD1 (6 bases). V was shortened by 8 bases and J by 6 bases, with 20 bases between the two germline ends. This CDR3 contains 14 residues. Germline values: CDR1 SQVTM, CDR2 ANQGSEA.

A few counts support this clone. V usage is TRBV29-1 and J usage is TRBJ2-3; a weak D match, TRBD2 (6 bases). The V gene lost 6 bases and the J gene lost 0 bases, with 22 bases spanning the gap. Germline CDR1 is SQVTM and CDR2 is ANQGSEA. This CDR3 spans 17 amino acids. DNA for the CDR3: TGCAGCGTCCCGGGACTCCTGTTCACCGCTAGCACAGATACGCAGTATTTT. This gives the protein CSVPGLLFTASTDTQYF.

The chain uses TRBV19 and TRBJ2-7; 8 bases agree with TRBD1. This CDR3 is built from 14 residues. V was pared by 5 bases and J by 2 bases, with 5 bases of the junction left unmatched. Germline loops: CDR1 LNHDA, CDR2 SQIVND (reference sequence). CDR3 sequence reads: CASSADRATYEQYF. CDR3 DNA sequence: TGTGCCAGTAGTGCGGACAGGGCCACCTACGAGCAGTACTTC.

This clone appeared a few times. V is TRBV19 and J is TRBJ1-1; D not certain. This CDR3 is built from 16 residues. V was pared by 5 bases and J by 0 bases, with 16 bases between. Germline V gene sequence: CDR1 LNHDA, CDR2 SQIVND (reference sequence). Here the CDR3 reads CASSGVIWRVNTEAFF. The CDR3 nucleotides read TGTGCCAGTAGTGGGGTGATTTGGAGGGTGAACACTGAAGCTTTCTTT.